This is a list of T cell receptor beta chains from one sample in a study of shared clonotypes between healthy human individuals. Repertoires were generated with immunoSEQ multiplex PCR, while TCRdb's copy carries only in-frame clones and drops some. The sample holds 650,000 to 800,000 clones, 90% to 95% seen once. Sequencing was done on a sample of naive CD8+ T cells sorted from blood. These receptors came from a man aged 25 to 45 in good health. Each CDR3 is given with its conserved first and last residue. A D gene is named only where the DNA matches it firmly. Clone size appears in some rows only: once, few, many, or a class for an expanded clone.

j_gene	abundance	d_gene	v_gene	CDR3aa	CDR3nt
TRBJ1-4	.	TRBD1	TRBV7-9	CASSLVGDRGLDEKLFF	TGTGCCAGCAGCTTAGTAGGGGACAGGGGGCTTGATGAAAAACTGTTTTTT
TRBJ2-3	once	.	TRBV7-7	CASSLGSGTDTQYF	TGTGCTAGCAGCTTAGGCTCGGGTACAGATACGCAGTATTTT
TRBJ2-1	.	TRBD2	TRBV4-1	CASSPREGAYNEQFF	TGCGCCAGCAGCCCACGGGAGGGGGCCTACAATGAGCAGTTCTTC
TRBJ2-1	once	.	TRBV20-1	CSARIEQFF	TGCAGTGCTAGAATTGAGCAGTTCTTC
TRBJ2-3	few	TRBD1	TRBV27	CASSPRTGGADTQYF	TGTGCCAGCAGTCCCCGGACAGGGGGCGCAGATACGCAGTATTTT
TRBJ2-3	.	.	TRBV20-1	CSANEVDTQYF	TGCAGTGCTAACGAGGTAGATACGCAGTATTTT
TRBJ2-7	.	TRBD2	TRBV19	CASSVRTSGSYEQYF	TGTGCCAGTAGTGTCAGGACTAGCGGATCCTACGAGCAGTACTTC
TRBJ1-5	.	.	TRBV11-2	CASSLGQGSNQPQHF	TGTGCCAGCAGCTTAGGGCAGGGAAGCAATCAGCCCCAGCATTTT
TRBJ1-5	.	.	TRBV19	CASSRRAFNQPQHF	TGTGCCAGTAGTCGGCGCGCCTTCAATCAGCCCCAGCATTTT
TRBJ2-5	.	TRBD2	TRBV11-2	CASSFTSGRTDETQYF	TGTGCCAGCAGCTTTACTAGCGGGAGAACCGATGAGACCCAGTACTTC
TRBJ2-7	.	.	TRBV18	CASSRVDDPNEQYF	TGTGCCAGCTCACGTGTGGACGATCCCAACGAGCAGTACTTC
TRBJ1-1	.	.	TRBV7-9	CASRSEGLLTEAFF	TGTGCCAGCAGGTCGGAGGGATTGTTAACTGAAGCTTTCTTT
TRBJ2-3	.	TRBD2	TRBV27	CASSLGTSGFGTQYF	TGTGCCAGCAGTTTAGGTACTAGCGGGTTCGGTACGCAGTATTTT
TRBJ2-7	few	TRBD1	TRBV5-1	CASSLGGQGAGYEQYF	TGCGCCAGCAGCCTTGGCGGACAGGGGGCGGGGTACGAGCAGTACTTC
TRBJ2-3	.	TRBD2	TRBV7-8	CASSLDRTSGSGGTDTQYF	TGTGCCAGCAGCTTAGACAGGACTAGCGGGAGCGGAGGCACAGATACGCAGTATTTT
TRBJ1-4	.	TRBD1	TRBV7-9	CASSLAGTAYEKLFF	TGTGCCAGCAGCTTAGCCGGGACAGCCTATGAAAAACTGTTTTTT
TRBJ2-1	.	TRBD2	TRBV5-1	CASSVGLADLYNEQFF	TGCGCCAGCAGCGTGGGACTAGCGGACCTATACAATGAGCAGTTCTTC
TRBJ2-1	.	.	TRBV12-5	CASGPPTYNEQFF	TGTGCTAGTGGTCCGCCCACATACAATGAGCAGTTCTTC
TRBJ2-1	.	.	TRBV27	CASSFGAESQFF	TGTGCCAGCAGTTTTGGAGCGGAATCACAGTTCTTC
TRBJ2-7	.	.	TRBV27	CASSLSRAYEQYF	TGTGCCAGCAGCCTTTCGAGGGCATACGAGCAGTACTTC
TRBJ2-1	.	TRBD2	TRBV6-1	CASIKVAGPSEQFF	TGTGCCAGCATAAAAGTAGCGGGGCCATCCGAGCAGTTCTTC
TRBJ1-2	few	.	TRBV7-2	CASSLIEPIYGYTF	TGTGCCAGCAGCTTAATAGAGCCGATCTATGGCTACACCTTC
TRBJ1-1	.	.	TRBV6-5	CASSGAEAFF	TGTGCCAGCTCAGGGGCTGAAGCTTTCTTT
TRBJ2-3	.	TRBD2	TRBV5-1	CASSPMTSGPSTDTQYF	TGCGCCAGCAGCCCCATGACTAGCGGGCCAAGCACAGATACGCAGTATTTT
TRBJ1-3	.	.	TRBV4-3	CASSHENRVRVAGNTIYF	TGCGCCAGCAGCCACGAAAACAGGGTAAGAGTGGCTGGAAACACCATATATTTT
TRBJ2-6	.	.	TRBV27	CASSLQAGANVLTF	TGTGCCAGCAGCTTGCAAGCTGGGGCCAACGTCCTGACTTTC
TRBJ1-2	.	.	TRBV5-6	CASSPVNNYGYTF	TGTGCCAGCAGCCCTGTCAATAACTATGGCTACACCTTC
TRBJ2-2	.	TRBD1	TRBV6-5	CASSGDRGRAGELFF	TGTGCCAGCAGCGGCGACAGGGGGCGAGCCGGGGAGCTGTTTTTT
TRBJ1-5	.	.	TRBV7-8	CASSLARLDYSNQPQHF	TGTGCCAGCAGCTTAGCGCGGTTAGATTATAGCAATCAGCCCCAGCATTTT
TRBJ2-7	.	.	TRBV7-2	CASSFSYGSYEQYF	TGTGCCAGCAGCTTTAGTTACGGATCTTACGAGCAGTACTTC
TRBJ1-5	.	.	TRBV6-6	CASSIGVGQPQHF	TGTGCCAGCAGCATAGGGGTGGGACAGCCCCAGCATTTT
TRBJ1-2	.	.	TRBV6-5	CASSLVDSDYGYTF	TGTGCCAGCAGTCTAGTAGACTCGGACTATGGCTACACCTTC
TRBJ2-1	.	.	TRBV15	CATSRDRAGGNEQFF	TGTGCCACCAGCAGAGATCGGGCAGGAGGCAATGAGCAGTTCTTC
TRBJ1-4	.	.	TRBV19	CASERSTIGDNEKLFF	TGTGCCAGCGAGCGATCAACAATCGGAGATAATGAAAAACTGTTTTTT
TRBJ1-2	.	.	TRBV29-1	CSAGQNDGYTF	TGCAGCGCCGGACAGAACGATGGCTACACCTTC
TRBJ2-7	.	.	TRBV7-8	CASSLGRGDGRSYEQYF	TGTGCCAGCAGCTTAGGTAGGGGAGACGGCCGCTCCTACGAGCAGTACTTC
TRBJ1-2	.	.	TRBV7-9	CASSLEAGDRGGYTF	TGTGCCAGCAGCTTAGAGGCAGGGGATCGGGGAGGCTACACCTTC
TRBJ1-2	few	TRBD1	TRBV27	CASSSGQGVFGYTF	TGTGCCAGCAGTTCTGGACAGGGCGTCTTTGGCTACACCTTC
TRBJ2-1	.	.	TRBV6-5	CASSSTQGQQFF	TGTGCCAGCAGTTCCACTCAGGGACAGCAGTTCTTC
TRBJ2-7	.	TRBD2	TRBV6-1	CATRGGSYEQYF	TGTGCCACCCGCGGGGGTTCCTACGAGCAGTACTTC
TRBJ2-3	.	.	TRBV7-9	CASSLAWGDSTDTQYF	TGTGCCAGCAGCTTAGCGTGGGGGGACAGCACAGATACGCAGTATTTT
TRBJ2-1	.	TRBD1	TRBV6-5	CASRIDRVGYNEQFF	TGTGCCAGCAGGATAGACAGGGTTGGGTACAATGAGCAGTTCTTC